This is a list of T cell receptor beta chains from one sample in a study of blood T cell repertoires in COVID-19. Here immunoSEQ multiplex PCR was the method, and the copy in TCRdb shows in-frame clones only, minus some. This table has 220,000 or so clones, 90% appearing once. Sequencing was carried out using PBMCs or T cells enriched from blood (not recorded which). Receptors were obtained from a man aged 30 to 39 who had been exposed to COVID-19. Each CDR3 is given with its conserved first and last residue.

V: TRBV5-1; CDR3: CASRAGGTNNEQFF
V: TRBV12-5; CDR3: CASGPTGTLIEKLFF
V: TRBV19; CDR3: CASSITGVAGYTF
V: TRBV7-9; CDR3: CASSSTDSSYNEQFF
V: TRBV7-2; CDR3: CASSLALLRGGTGELFF
V: TRBV7-9; CDR3: CASSHPEAFETPEVHEQFF
V: TRBV3-1/TRBV3-2; CDR3: CASSRTPQGGETQYF
V: TRBV18; CDR3: CASSPPIAGRTDTQYF
V: TRBV28; CDR3: CASSSGGDEQYF
V: TRBV4-1; CDR3: CASSQEQGLNYGYTF
V: TRBV12-5; CDR3: CASGSPRGLTEAFF
V: TRBV30; CDR3: CAWSGRDRGVAETQYF
V: TRBV3-1/TRBV3-2; CDR3: CASSLDSSGGSEQFF
V: TRBV14; CDR3: CASSHRTFFREQYF
V: TRBV30; CDR3: CAWNKGPRAGPSPLHF
V: TRBV5-1; CDR3: CASSLYLAGGTQETQYF
V: TRBV7-2; CDR3: CASSLSSISYEQYF
V: TRBV5-3; CDR3: CARKSRPNEKLFF
V: TRBV5-1; CDR3: CASSLAGRGGYTF
V: TRBV4-2; CDR3: CASSQELSVRTTYEQYF